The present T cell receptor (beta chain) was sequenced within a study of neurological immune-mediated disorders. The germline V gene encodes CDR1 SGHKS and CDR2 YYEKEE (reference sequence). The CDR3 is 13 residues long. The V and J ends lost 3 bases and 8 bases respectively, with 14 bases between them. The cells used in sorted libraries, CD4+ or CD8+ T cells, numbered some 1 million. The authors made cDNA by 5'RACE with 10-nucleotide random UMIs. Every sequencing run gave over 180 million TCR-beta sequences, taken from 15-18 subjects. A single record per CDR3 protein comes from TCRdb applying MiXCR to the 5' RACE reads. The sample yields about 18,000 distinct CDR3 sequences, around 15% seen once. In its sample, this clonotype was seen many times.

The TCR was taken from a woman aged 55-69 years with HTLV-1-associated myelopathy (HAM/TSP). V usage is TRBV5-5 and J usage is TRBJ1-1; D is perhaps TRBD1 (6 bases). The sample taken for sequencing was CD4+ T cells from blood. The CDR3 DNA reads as TGTGCCAGCAGCTCCTCGGTCGGGACAGAAGCTTTCTTT. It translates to CASSSSVGTEAFF.